The next 21 T cell receptor beta chains were all read from a single sample in a study of CD8 T cells in Susac syndrome. RNA totalling roughly 0.45 to 1 ug underwent reverse transcription with random hexamers. TCRdb called the immunoSEQ multiplex PCR reads again in MiXCR, with one record for every CDR3 protein. The sample includes about 200,000 distinct CDR3 sequences, 90% to 95% of them seen just once. The material sequenced was CD4+ T cells from PBMCs. Receptor source: a human donor in good health.

The rearrangement uses TRBV20-1 and TRBJ1-2; TRBD1 matches at 9 bases. Germline values: CDR1 DFQATT, CDR2 SNEGSKA (reference sequence). The CDR3 is 14 amino acids. V lost 3 bases, J lost 4 bases, and 6 bases stayed unmatched. The DNA of the CDR3 is TGCAGTGCTAGGAAGGGACAGGGATTCTATGGCTACACCTTC. The encoded protein is CSARKGQGFYGYTF.

This sequence joins TRBV9 and TRBJ2-4; D may correspond to TRBD1 or TRBD2 (5 bases each). This CDR3 region has 16 residues. CDR1 is SGDLS and CDR2 is YYNGEE in the germline V gene. Trimming stripped 0 bases from V and 6 bases from J, with 16 bases between. CDR3 bases: TGTGCCAGCAGCGTAGGGGACGAGGTAGCGAGAAACATTCAGTACTTC. This gives the protein CASSVGDEVARNIQYF.

J is TRBJ2-1 and V is TRBV9, with TRBD2 matching over 13 bases. This CDR3 contains 16 residues. Trimming at V came to 4 bases and at J to 6 bases, leaving 7 bases not matched to a gene. Germline CDR1 SGDLS, CDR2 YYNGEE. The CDR3 loop is CASSIAGLAGANEQFF. The CDR3 nucleotides are TGTGCCAGCAGCATCGCCGGACTAGCGGGAGCCAATGAGCAGTTCTTC.

The J gene is TRBJ2-7, the V gene TRBV15; 7 bases are shared with TRBD1. Losses at the gene ends were 0 bases for V and 9 bases for J; bases not matched to a gene: 8. The CDR3 consists of 14 residues. Germline V gene data show CDR1 as LNHNV and CDR2 as YYDKDF (reference sequence). The CDR3 protein is CATSRDGTALGQYV. In DNA, the CDR3 is TGTGCCACCAGCAGAGATGGGACAGCCCTCGGGCAGTACGTC.

This CDR3 is CSASLGAGYGYTF. CDR3 DNA sequence: TGCAGTGCTAGTCTGGGCGCTGGCTATGGCTACACCTTC. J is TRBJ1-2 and V is TRBV20-1; D ambiguous. The CDR3 has 13 residues. The V and J ends lost 3 bases and 4 bases respectively, with 12 bases between them. The germline gives CDR1 DFQATT, CDR2 SNEGSKA (reference sequence).

V is TRBV7-2 and J is TRBJ1-2; D is undetermined. Trimming stripped 0 bases from V and 10 bases from J, with 15 bases between. Per the germline V gene, CDR1 is SGHTA and CDR2 is FQGNSA. The CDR3 extends over 14 amino acids. The CDR3 sequence: CASSLARETLFYTF. The CDR3 nucleotides read TGTGCCAGCAGCTTAGCACGCGAGACCTTGTTCTACACCTTC.

V usage is TRBV11-1 and J usage is TRBJ1-1, with D hard to call. V lost 3 bases, J lost 3 bases, and 11 bases lay in between. The CDR3 consists of 14 residues. The germline CDR1 and CDR2 sequences are SGHAT and FQDESV (reference sequence). The CDR3 bases are TGTGCCAGCAGCTTTGGGATCCGGTACACTGAAGCTTTCTTT. Translating gives CASSFGIRYTEAFF.

This chain uses TRBV20-1 with TRBJ2-1; D may be TRBD2 (5 bases). Deletions cut 5 bases from V and 6 bases from J, with 14 bases between. CDR3 size: 13 residues. The germline V gene has CDR1 DFQATT and CDR2 SNEGSKA (reference sequence). CDR3 sequence (DNA): TGCAGTGCTGGGTGGGCGGGTGGCAATGAGCAGTTCTTC. Its protein product is CSAGWAGGNEQFF.

This chain uses TRBV3-1 with TRBJ2-7; no firm D call. The V end lost 0 bases, the J end lost 4 bases, and 10 bases lay between the germline ends. Germline CDR1 and CDR2: LGHDT and YNNKEL (reference sequence). The CDR3 has 14 amino acids. CDR3 nucleotides: TGTGCCAGCAGCCAAGATTACAGTTTATACGAGCAGTACTTC. This sequence encodes CASSQDYSLYEQYF.

CDR3 DNA sequence: TGTGCCAGCAGCCAAGGCGAAGGGGCAAGGCATTTT. It yields the protein CASSQGEGARHF. The chain carries TRBV3-1 and TRBJ1-5, with D perhaps TRBD1 (5 bases). CDR3 length: 12 residues. The V gene's germline CDR1 is LGHDT and CDR2 YNNKEL (reference sequence). V lost 1 base and J lost 15, with 13 bases in between.

The rearrangement links TRBV5-1 to TRBJ1-6; TRBD1 matches 7 bases. J gave up 6 bases and V 2 bases, and 2 bases lay outside the gene matches. The CDR3 is made up of 14 amino acids. Germline V lookup: CDR1 SGHRS, CDR2 YFSETQ. The chain's CDR3 is CASSLGDSNSPLHF. The CDR3 DNA sequence: TGCGCCAGCAGCTTAGGGGACAGTAATTCACCCCTCCACTTT.

CDR3 in amino acids: CSARPPGQEFGGYTF. CDR3 DNA: TGCAGTGCTAGACCTCCGGGACAGGAATTTGGTGGCTACACCTTC. V is TRBV20-1 and J is TRBJ1-2; 8 nucleotides align to TRBD1. Germline lookup yields CDR1 DFQATT and CDR2 SNEGSKA (reference sequence). The CDR3 totals 15 residues. Trimming cost V 2 bases and J 7 bases; bases outside gene matches: 12.

Notes on this clonotype: The junction does not match germline at one end; this may be a read error. The CDR3 here is CSSRPGAAGRVYTF. CDR3 nucleotide sequence: TGCAGTTCTAGGCCTGGGGCGGCTGGCCGAGTCTACACCTTC. This sequence joins TRBV20-1 and TRBJ1-2, with D possibly matching TRBD1 (5 bases). CDR1 and CDR2 (germline): DFQATT, SNEGSKA (reference sequence). The CDR3 is 14 residues long.

The chain's CDR3 is CASSFGTGVGNQPQHF. The DNA for the CDR3 is TGTGCCAGCAGCTTCGGGACAGGGGTAGGCAATCAGCCCCAGCATTTT. The chain uses TRBV6-2 or TRBV6-3 and TRBJ1-5, with 10 bases identical to TRBD1. V lost 6 bases, J lost 2 bases, and 7 bases stayed unmatched. Germline CDR1 reads MNHEY; CDR2 reads SVGEGT. The CDR3 has 16 amino acids.

The CDR3 is CASSPTTGEQFF. CDR3 nucleotides: TGCGCCAGCAGTCCTACGACGGGGGAGCAGTTCTTC. The rearrangement uses TRBV5-1 and TRBJ2-1, with D possibly matching TRBD2 (5 bases). This CDR3 has 12 amino acids. The germline V and J ends were trimmed by 5 bases and 10 bases, with 13 bases remaining between them. The germline CDR1 and CDR2 sequences are SGHRS and YFSETQ.

J is TRBJ2-7 and V is TRBV20-1; D perhaps matches TRBD2 (5 bases). Trimming removed 3 bases at V and 0 bases at J, with 15 bases between. CDR1 is DFQATT and CDR2 is SNEGSKA in the germline V gene (reference sequence). The CDR3 contains 15 residues. CDR3 amino acids: CSASLRRALSYEQYF. The CDR3 region has the DNA TGCAGTGCTAGCTTACGGCGGGCACTCTCCTACGAGCAGTACTTC.

The V gene is TRBV12-3 or TRBV12-4, the J gene TRBJ2-5; D gene unclear. The CDR3 length is 14 residues. With 6 bases removed from V and 5 bases from J, the gap between germline ends came to 16 bases. The CDR3 loop reads CASSPRHGRETQYF. The CDR3 bases are TGTGCCAGCAGCCCTCGACACGGCAGGGAGACCCAGTACTTC.

V and J are TRBV10-3 and TRBJ1-2, with D possibly being TRBD1 (5 bases). V was clipped by 3 bases and J by 4 bases, with 9 bases between them. There are 13 residues in the CDR3. The germline gives CDR1 ENHRY, CDR2 SYGVKD. The DNA of the CDR3 is TGTGCCATCAGTGATCAGGGAGCCTATGGCTACACCTTC. It yields the protein CAISDQGAYGYTF.

The chain joins TRBV29-1 to TRBJ1-2, with unresolved D. Germline CDR1 SQVTM, CDR2 ANQGSEA. V was shortened by 7 bases and J by 1 base, with 10 bases between the two germline ends. CDR3 size: 12 residues. CDR3 in DNA: TGCAGCGACCAGACAAGTAACTATGGCTACACCTTC. This encodes CSDQTSNYGYTF.

This sequence joins TRBV6-5 and TRBJ1-2, with D possibly matching TRBD1 (6 bases). Germline values: CDR1 MNHEY, CDR2 SVGAGI. The CDR3 is made up of 18 amino acids. Trimming stripped 0 bases from V and 1 base from J, with 18 bases between. The CDR3: CASSYSEGGFSNNYGYTF. Written as DNA, the CDR3 is TGTGCCAGCAGTTACTCGGAGGGGGGCTTTTCCAATAACTATGGCTACACCTTC.

This chain connects TRBV28 to TRBJ2-5; 7 positions agree with TRBD2. The CDR3 has 17 residues. V lost 2 bases to trimming and J lost 5 bases; unmatched junction nucleotides: 14. Germline values: CDR1 MDHEN, CDR2 SYDVKM. CDR3 residues: CASSLGIIGGSGETQYF. The CDR3 region has the DNA TGTGCCAGCAGTTTAGGGATTATCGGCGGGAGTGGGGAGACCCAGTACTTC.